This T cell receptor beta chain was observed in a study of blood T cell repertoires in COVID-19. As for the study in general: There were acute and convalescent COVID-19 samples, and they came from the United States, Italy and Spain. T cells, B-cell-depleted T cells, or PBMCs supplied cDNA or gDNA.

Original processing methods: Nucleated cell number was recorded as an estimate derived from reference gene primer amplification. Only in-frame clones appear in the TCRdb table, and some are missing; sequencing was by immunoSEQ multiplex PCR. The V and J calls and clone size come from that table; D and trimming were worked out from the DNA. In the table there are approximately 350,000 clones, around four fifths of which are singletons. V was pared by 0 bases and J by 4 bases, with 3 bases of the junction left unmatched. Germline assignment: CDR1 SGHRS and CDR2 YFSETQ. This CDR3 is 15 amino acids long.

The V call is TRBV5-1, the J call TRBJ1-2; 10 bases are a match to TRBD1. The sequence came from a man younger than 40 with active or convalescent COVID-19. Input material: peripheral blood. CDR3 region: CASSLVGQGSYGYTF. The CDR3 DNA reads TGCGCCAGCAGCTTGGTGGGACAGGGGTCCTATGGCTACACCTTC.